This TCR beta chain is from a study of T cell clonotyping in hematopoietic cell transplantation. On this clone: The antigen remains undetermined.

Assay: immunoSEQ multiplex PCR; the TCRdb copy retains only in-frame clones and omits some. The table includes fewer than 15,000 clones, under 55% detected once. Trimming took off 5 bases at V and 2 bases at J, with 14 bases between the two ends. Germline V gene sequence: CDR1 MDHEN, CDR2 SYDVKM. This CDR3 has 15 residues. Study-wide results and caveats: Graft donor and pretransplant recipient Inverse Simpson Index values predicted broader posttransplant TCR diversity. Pathologically expanded recipient clonotypes increased progressively from day 30 to day 180 as diversity fell.

This receptor was obtained from a man aged 50-59 years in good health. Some clones in this sample may be carry-over from other donors' samples. Sequenced material: peripheral blood mononuclear cells. The rearrangement uses TRBV28 and TRBJ2-3, with D maybe TRBD1 (6 bases). The CDR3 spells CASSISDSYTDTQYF. The CDR3 DNA reads as TGTGCCAGCAGTATCTCGGACAGCTACACAGATACGCAGTATTTT.